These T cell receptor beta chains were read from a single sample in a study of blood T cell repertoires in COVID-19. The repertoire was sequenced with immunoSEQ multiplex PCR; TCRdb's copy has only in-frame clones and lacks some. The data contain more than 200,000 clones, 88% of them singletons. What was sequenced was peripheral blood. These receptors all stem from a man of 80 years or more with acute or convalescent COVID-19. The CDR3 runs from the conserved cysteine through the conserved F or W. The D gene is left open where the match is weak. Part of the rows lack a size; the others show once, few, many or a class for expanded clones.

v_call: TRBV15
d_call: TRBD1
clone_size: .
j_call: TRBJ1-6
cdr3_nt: TGTGCCACCAGCAGAGATCGGACAGGGGGGTATTCACCCCTCCACTTT
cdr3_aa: CATSRDRTGGYSPLHF

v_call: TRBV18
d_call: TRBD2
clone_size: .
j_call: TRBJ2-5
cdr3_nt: TGTGCCAGCTCACGACGGACTAGCTTACAAGAGACCCAGTACTTC
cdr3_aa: CASSRRTSLQETQYF

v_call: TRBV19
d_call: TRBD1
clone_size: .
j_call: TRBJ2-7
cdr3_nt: TGTGCCAGTAGTATAGGGGGACAGGGGATAAACGAGCAGTACTTC
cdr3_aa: CASSIGGQGINEQYF

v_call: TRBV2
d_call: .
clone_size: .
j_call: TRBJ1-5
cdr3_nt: TGTGCCAGCAAATTTACAGATAGCAATCAGCCCCAGCATTTT
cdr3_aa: CASKFTDSNQPQHF

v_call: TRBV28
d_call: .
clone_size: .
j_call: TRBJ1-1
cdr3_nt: TGTGCCAGCAGTTTCATAACAAGTGAAGCTTTCTTT
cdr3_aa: CASSFITSEAFF

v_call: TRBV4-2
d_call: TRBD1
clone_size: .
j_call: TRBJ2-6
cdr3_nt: TGTGCCAGCAGCCAAGCGGGACAGGGAATTCTAACTGGGGCCAACGTCCTGACTTTC
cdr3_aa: CASSQAGQGILTGANVLTF

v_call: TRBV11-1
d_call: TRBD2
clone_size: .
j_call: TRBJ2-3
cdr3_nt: TGTGCCAGCAGCCGACTAGCGGTGCGCACAGATACGCAGTATTTT
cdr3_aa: CASSRLAVRTDTQYF

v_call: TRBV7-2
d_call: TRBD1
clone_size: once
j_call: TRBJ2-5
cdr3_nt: TGTGCCAGCAGCGGGTCATTAGGGACAGTAAACCCCCAAGAGACCCAGTACTTC
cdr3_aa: CASSGSLGTVNPQETQYF

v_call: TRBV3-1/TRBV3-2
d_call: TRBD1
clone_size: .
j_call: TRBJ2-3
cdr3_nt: TGTGCCAGCAGCCAGGGGACAGGGGGCACAGATACGCAGTATTTT
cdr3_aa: CASSQGTGGTDTQYF

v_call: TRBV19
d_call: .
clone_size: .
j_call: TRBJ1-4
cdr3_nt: TGTGCCAGTAGTATACAACGGCAGGGTAACGAAAAACTGTTTTTT
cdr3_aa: CASSIQRQGNEKLFF

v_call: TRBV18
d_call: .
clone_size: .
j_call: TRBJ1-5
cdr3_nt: TGTGCCAGCTCCCCACGTCAGGGTGATAGCAATCAGCCCCAGCATTTT
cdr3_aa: CASSPRQGDSNQPQHF

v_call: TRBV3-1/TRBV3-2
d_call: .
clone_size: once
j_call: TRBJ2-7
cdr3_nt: TGTGCCAGCAGCCTCGCCGGCTACGAGCAGTACTTC
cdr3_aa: CASSLAGYEQYF

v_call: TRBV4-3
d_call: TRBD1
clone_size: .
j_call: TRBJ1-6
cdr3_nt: TGCGCCAGCAGCCAAGATCCAGGGGGCAGGGACTCACCCCTCCACTTT
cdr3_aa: CASSQDPGGRDSPLHF

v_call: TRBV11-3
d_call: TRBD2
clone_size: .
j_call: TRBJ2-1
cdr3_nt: TGTGCCAGCAGCTTAACGGGGCGGGGGGGCCGAAATGAGCAGTTCTTC
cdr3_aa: CASSLTGRGGRNEQFF

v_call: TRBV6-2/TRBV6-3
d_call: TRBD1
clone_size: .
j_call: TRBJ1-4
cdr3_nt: TGTGCCAGCAGTCTACTCCGGACAGGGAATGAAAAACTGTTTTTT
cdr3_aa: CASSLLRTGNEKLFF

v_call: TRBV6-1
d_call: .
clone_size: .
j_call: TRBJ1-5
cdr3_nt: TGTGCCAGCAGTGAAACTAGGCCACGAGATCAGCCCCAGCATTTT
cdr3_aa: CASSETRPRDQPQHF

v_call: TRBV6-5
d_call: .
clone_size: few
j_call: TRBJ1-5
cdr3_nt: TGTGCCAGCAGTTATTCAGGGGCCAATCAGCCCCAGCATTTT
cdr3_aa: CASSYSGANQPQHF

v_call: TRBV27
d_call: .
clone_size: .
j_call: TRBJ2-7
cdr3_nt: TGTGCCAGCAGTTTATCGGCAGGGTGGGACGAGCAGTACTTC
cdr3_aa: CASSLSAGWDEQYF

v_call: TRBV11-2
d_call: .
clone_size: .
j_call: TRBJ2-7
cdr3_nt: TGTGCCAGCAGCTTAAGAGGGATCCCTGGATTCGAGCAGTACTTC
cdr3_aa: CASSLRGIPGFEQYF

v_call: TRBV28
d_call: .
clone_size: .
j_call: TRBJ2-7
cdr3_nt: TGTGCCAGCAGAAAAGACAGATCCGGTCGGCAGTACTTC
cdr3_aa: CASRKDRSGRQYF

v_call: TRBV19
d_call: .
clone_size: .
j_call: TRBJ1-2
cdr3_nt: TGTGCCAGTACCAACCGGGAGGGACCAGGTTCTTATGGCTACACCTTC
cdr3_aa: CASTNREGPGSYGYTF

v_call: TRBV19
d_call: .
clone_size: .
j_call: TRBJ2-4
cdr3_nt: TGTGCCAGTAAAAACAGGAACATTCAGTACTTC
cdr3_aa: CASKNRNIQYF

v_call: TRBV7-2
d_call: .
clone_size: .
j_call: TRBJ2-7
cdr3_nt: TGTGCCTCCAGGGGGGTGCCTACCTACGAGCAGTACTTC
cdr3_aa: CASRGVPTYEQYF

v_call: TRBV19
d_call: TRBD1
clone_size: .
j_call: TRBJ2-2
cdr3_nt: TGTGCCATCAGGGGGACAGCGAACACCGGGGAGCTGTTTTTT
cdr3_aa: CAIRGTANTGELFF

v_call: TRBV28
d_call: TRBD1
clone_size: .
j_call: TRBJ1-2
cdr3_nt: TGTGCCAGCAGTACCCCGGGACAGGGTGTTGGTGGCTACACCTTC
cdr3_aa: CASSTPGQGVGGYTF

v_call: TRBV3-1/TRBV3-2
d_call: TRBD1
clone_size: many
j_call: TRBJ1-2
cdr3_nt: TGTGCCAGCAGCCCGACAGGGCCCAACTATGGCTACACCTTC
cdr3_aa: CASSPTGPNYGYTF

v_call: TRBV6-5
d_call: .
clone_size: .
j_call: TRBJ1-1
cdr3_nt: TGTGCCAGCACGCTTCGCGGGAACACTGAAGCTTTCTTT
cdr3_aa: CASTLRGNTEAFF

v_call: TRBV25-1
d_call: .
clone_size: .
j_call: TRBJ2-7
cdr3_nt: TGTGCCAGCAGTGAATCCGGCTACGAGCAGTACTTC
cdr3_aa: CASSESGYEQYF

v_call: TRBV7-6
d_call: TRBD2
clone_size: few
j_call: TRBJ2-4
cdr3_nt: TGTGCCAGCAGCCGATCCTTAGCGGGGGCCACTGGAGACATTCAGTACTTC
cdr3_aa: CASSRSLAGATGDIQYF

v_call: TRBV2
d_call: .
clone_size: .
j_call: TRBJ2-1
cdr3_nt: TGTGCCAGCAGATCGGACACTATCTACAATGAGCAGTTCTTC
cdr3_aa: CASRSDTIYNEQFF

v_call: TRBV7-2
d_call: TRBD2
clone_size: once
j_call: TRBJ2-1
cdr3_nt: TGTGCCAGCAGCTTAGGGGCGGGAGTCGTGCGTGTTGAGCAGTTCTTC
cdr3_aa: CASSLGAGVVRVEQFF

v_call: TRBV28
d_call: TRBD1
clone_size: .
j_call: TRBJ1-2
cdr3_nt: TGTGCCATCCCGGGACAGGGAATTGGTGGCTACACCTTC
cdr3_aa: CAIPGQGIGGYTF

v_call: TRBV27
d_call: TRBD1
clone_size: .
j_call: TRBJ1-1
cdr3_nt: TGTGCCAGCAGCTTGCACAGGGGGCACACTGAAGCTTTCTTT
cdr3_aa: CASSLHRGHTEAFF

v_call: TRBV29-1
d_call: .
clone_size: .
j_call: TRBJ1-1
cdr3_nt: TGCAGCGCCAACTGGGGCGCTGGAAGTGAAGCTTTCTTT
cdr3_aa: CSANWGAGSEAFF

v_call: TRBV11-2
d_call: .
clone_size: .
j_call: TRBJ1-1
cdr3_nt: TGTGCCAGCAGCTTAGATAGGGGGGGCAAAACTGAAGCTTTCTTT
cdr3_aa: CASSLDRGGKTEAFF

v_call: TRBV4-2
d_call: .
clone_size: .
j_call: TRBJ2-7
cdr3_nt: TGTGCCAGCAGCCAAGATAACGAATCGCGGGTTACCTACGAGCAGTACTTC
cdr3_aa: CASSQDNESRVTYEQYF

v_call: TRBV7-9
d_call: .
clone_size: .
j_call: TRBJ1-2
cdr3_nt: TGTGCCAGCAGCTCCCGAGGTAGCGACACCCCTATACGGACCTTC
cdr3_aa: CASSSRGSDTPIRTF

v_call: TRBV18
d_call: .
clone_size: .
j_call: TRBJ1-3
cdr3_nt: TGTGCCAGCTCCCCCAACCCCGGACAAGGAAACACCATATATTTT
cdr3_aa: CASSPNPGQGNTIYF

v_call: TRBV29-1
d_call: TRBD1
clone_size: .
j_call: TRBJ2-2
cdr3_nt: TGCAGCGTTACCACCACAGGGGGCACCGGGGAGCTGTTTTTT
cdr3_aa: CSVTTTGGTGELFF

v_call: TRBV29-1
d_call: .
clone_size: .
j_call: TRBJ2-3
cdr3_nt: TGCAGCGCGGGACGCCAGGATACGCAGTATTTT
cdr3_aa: CSAGRQDTQYF

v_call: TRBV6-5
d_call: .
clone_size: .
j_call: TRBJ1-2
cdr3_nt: TGTGCCAGCAGTTACTCGGGCAGGCAGGCATATGGCTACACCTTC
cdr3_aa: CASSYSGRQAYGYTF

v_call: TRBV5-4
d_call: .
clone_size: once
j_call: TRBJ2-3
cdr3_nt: TGTGCCAGCAGCCGAGATCCTACAGATACGCAGTATTTT
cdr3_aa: CASSRDPTDTQYF

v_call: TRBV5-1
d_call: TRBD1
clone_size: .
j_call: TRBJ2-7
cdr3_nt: TGCGCCAGCAGCTTGGAGGGACAGGGGGTGCGTGAGCAGTACTTC
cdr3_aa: CASSLEGQGVREQYF

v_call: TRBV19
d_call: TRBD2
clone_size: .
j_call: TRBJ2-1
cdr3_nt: TGTGCCAGTAGTGCTGCCGGGACTAGCGGATCCAATGAGCAGTTCTTC
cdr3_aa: CASSAAGTSGSNEQFF

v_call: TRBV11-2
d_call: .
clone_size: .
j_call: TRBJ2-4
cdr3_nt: TGTGCCAGCAGCTTAGGGGCCCGGAACATTCAGTACTTC
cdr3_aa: CASSLGARNIQYF

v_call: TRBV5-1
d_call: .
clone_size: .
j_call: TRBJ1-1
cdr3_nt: TGCGCCAGCAGCTTGTGGGGGGGAAACACTGAAGCTTTCTTT
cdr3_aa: CASSLWGGNTEAFF

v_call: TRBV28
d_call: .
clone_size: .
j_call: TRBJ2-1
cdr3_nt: TGTGCCAGCAACCCTATGGCCCCACAGGGTACGCACGGCAATGAGCAGTTCTTC
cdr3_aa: CASNPMAPQGTHGNEQFF

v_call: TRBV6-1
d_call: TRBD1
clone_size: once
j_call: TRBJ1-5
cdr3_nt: TGTGCCAGCAGTGAACGAGGGGGCGGGCAGCCCCAGCATTTT
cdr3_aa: CASSERGGGQPQHF

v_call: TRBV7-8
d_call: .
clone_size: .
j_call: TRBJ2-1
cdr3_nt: TGTGCCAGCAGCCCCGGGACATTGGGGGAGCAGTTCTTC
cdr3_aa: CASSPGTLGEQFF

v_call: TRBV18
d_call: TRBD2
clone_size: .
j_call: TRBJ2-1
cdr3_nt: TGTGCCAGCTCACCACCGAGGACTAGCGGACTTTACAATGAGCAGTTCTTC
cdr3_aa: CASSPPRTSGLYNEQFF

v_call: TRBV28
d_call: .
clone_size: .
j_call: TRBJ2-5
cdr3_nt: TGTGCCAGCAGTGTACTCGAGGGAACCCAGTACTTC
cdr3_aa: CASSVLEGTQYF

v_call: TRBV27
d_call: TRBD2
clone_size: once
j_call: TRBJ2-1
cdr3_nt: TGTGCCAGCAGTTCAGGGACTAGGTTATACAATGAGCAGTTCTTC
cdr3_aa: CASSSGTRLYNEQFF

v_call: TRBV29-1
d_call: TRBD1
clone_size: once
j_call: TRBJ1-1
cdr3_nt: TGCAGCGTCCGACAGGGGTTCACTGAAGCTTTCTTT
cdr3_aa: CSVRQGFTEAFF

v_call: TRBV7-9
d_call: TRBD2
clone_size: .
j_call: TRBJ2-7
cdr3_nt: TGTGCCAGCAGCTTTTTGACTAGCGGGAGCTACGAGCAGTACTTC
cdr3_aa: CASSFLTSGSYEQYF

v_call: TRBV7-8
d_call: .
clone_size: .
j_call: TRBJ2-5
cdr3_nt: TGTGCCAGCAGCTTACTGGGTGGAGAGGAGACCCAGTACTTC
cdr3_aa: CASSLLGGEETQYF

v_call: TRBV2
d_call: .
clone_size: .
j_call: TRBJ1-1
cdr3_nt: TGTGCCAGCAGTGAGCGAATACAGATGAACACTGAAGCTTTCTTT
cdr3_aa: CASSERIQMNTEAFF

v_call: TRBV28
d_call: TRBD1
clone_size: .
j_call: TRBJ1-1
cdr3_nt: TGTGCCAGTCCCCCCGGGACAGGGAGGTTGGAAACTGAAGCTTTCTTT
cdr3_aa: CASPPGTGRLETEAFF

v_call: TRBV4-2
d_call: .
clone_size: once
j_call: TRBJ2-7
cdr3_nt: TGTGCCAGCAGCCAACGGGACACTCCCTCCTACGAGCAGTACTTC
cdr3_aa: CASSQRDTPSYEQYF